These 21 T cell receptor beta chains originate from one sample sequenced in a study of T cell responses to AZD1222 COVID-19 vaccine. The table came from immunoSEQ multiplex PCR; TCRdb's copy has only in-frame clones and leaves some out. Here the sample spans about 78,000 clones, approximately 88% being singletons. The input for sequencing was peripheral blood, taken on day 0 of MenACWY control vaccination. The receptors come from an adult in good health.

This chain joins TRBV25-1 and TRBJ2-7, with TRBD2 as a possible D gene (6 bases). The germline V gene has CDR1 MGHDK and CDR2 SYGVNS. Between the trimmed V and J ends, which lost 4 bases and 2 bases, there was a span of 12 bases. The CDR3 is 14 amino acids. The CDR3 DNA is TGTGCCAGCAGTGTAGAGGAGGGAGCCTACGAGCAGTACTTC. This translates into CASSVEEGAYEQYF.

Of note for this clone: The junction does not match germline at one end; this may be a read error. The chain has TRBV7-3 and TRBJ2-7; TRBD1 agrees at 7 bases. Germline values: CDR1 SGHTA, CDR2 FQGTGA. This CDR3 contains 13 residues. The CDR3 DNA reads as TGTGCCAGCAGCCTAACAGGGGTCGGCGAGCAGTACTTC. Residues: CASSLTGVGEQYF.

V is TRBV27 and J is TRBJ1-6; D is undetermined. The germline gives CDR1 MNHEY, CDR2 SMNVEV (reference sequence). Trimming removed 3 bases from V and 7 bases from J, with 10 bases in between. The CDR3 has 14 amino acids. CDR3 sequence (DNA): TGTGCCAGCAGTTTTAACGGCAAAAATTCACCCCTCCACTTT. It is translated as CASSFNGKNSPLHF.

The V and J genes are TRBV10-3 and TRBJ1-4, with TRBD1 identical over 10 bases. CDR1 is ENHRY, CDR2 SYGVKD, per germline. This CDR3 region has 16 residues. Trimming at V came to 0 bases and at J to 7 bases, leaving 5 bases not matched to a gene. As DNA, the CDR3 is TGTGCCATCAGTGAGTCGTCTGGACAGGGGGGTGAAAAACTGTTTTTT. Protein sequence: CAISESSGQGGEKLFF.

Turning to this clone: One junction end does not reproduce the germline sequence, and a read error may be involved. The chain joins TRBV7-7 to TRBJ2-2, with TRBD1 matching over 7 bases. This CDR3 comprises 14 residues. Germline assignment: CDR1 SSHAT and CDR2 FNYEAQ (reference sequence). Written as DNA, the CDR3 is TGTGCTAGCAGCTTACAGGGGCGAGGTGGGGAGCTGTTTTTT. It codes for CASSLQGRGGELFF.

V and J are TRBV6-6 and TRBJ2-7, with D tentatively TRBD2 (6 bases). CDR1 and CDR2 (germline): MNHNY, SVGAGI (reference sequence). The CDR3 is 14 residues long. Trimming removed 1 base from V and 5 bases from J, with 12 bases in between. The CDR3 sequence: CASSYFGAGNEQYF. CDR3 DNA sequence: TGTGCCAGCAGTTACTTCGGGGCGGGGAACGAGCAGTACTTC.

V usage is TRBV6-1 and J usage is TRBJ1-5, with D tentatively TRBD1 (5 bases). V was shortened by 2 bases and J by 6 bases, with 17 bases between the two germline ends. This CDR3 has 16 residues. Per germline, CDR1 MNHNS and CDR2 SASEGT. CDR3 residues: CASSESYSGLGQPQHF. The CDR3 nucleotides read TGTGCCAGCAGTGAAAGTTATTCAGGGTTAGGTCAGCCCCAGCATTTT.

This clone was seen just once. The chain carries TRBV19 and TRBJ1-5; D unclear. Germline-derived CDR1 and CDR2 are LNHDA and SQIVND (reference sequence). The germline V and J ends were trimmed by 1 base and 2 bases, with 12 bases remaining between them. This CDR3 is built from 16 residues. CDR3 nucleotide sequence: TGTGCCAGTAGTATAGGCGGGTGGGAAGGCAATCAGCCCCAGCATTTT. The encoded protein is CASSIGGWEGNQPQHF. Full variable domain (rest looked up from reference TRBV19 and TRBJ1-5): DGGITQSPKYLFRKEGQNVTLSCEQNLNHDAMYWYRQDPGQGLRLIYYSQIVNDFQKGDIAEGYSVSREKKESFPLTVTSAQKNPTAFYLCASSIGGWEGNQPQHFGDGTRLSIL.

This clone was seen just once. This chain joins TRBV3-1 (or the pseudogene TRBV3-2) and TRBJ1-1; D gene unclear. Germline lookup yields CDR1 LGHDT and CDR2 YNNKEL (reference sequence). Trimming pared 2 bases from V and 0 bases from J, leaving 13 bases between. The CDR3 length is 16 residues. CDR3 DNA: TGTGCCAGCAGCCAAAAGGAATACCCCCTGAACACTGAAGCTTTCTTT. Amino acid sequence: CASSQKEYPLNTEAFF.

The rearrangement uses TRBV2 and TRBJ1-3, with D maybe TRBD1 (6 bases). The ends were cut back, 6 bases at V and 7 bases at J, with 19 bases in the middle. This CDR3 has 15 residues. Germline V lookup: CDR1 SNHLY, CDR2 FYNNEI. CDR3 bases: TGTGCCAGCAGCTTACAGGGAAGTGCTCACAACACCATATATTTT. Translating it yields CASSLQGSAHNTIYF.

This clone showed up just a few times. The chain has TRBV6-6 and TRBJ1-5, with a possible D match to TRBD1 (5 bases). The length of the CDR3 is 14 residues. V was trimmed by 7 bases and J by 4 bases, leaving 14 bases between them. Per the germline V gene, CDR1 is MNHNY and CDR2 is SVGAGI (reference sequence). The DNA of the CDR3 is TGTGCCAGCACCCACGAGACAGTTAATCAGCCCCAGCATTTT. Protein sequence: CASTHETVNQPQHF.

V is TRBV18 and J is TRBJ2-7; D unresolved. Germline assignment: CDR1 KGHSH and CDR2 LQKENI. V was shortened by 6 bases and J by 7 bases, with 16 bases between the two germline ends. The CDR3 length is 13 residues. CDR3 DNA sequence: TGTGCCAGCTCCTACGACACCGGTCTGGAGCAGTACTTC. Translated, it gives CASSYDTGLEQYF.

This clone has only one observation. CDR3 nucleotides: TGTGCCAGCAGCTGGACCTACGAGCAGTACTTC. Translation gives CASSWTYEQYF. The V gene is TRBV5-8, the J gene TRBJ2-7; D remains ambiguous. CDR3 length: 11 residues. Trimming shortened V by 3 bases and J by 2 bases, and 3 bases separated the two germline ends. Germline V gene sequence: CDR1 SGHTS, CDR2 YDEGEE. The entire variable domain, with the rest obtained from reference TRBV5-8 and TRBJ2-7, is as follows: EAGVTQSPTHLIKTRGQQATLRCSPISGHTSVYWYQQALGLGLQFLLWYDEGEERNRGNFPPRFSGRQFPNYSSELNVNALELEDSALYLCASSWTYEQYFGPGTRLTVT.

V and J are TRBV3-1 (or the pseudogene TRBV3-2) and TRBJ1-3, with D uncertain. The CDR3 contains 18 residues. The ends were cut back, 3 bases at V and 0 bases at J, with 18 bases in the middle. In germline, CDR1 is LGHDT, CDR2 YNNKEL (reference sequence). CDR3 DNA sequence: TGTGCCAGCAGCCAGACCTTAGCCCCTCGGGACTCTGGAAACACCATATATTTT. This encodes CASSQTLAPRDSGNTIYF.

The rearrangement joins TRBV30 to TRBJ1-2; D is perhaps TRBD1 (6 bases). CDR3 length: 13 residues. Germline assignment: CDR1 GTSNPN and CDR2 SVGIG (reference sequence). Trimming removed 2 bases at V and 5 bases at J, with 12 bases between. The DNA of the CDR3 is TGTGCCTGGAGTCCGGGACACGGGTATGGCTACACCTTC. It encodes CAWSPGHGYGYTF. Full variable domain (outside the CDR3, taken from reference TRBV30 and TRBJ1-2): SQTIHQWPATLVQPVGSPLSLECTVEGTSNPNLYWYRQAAGRGLQLLFYSVGIGQISSEVPQNLSASRPQDRQFILSSKKLLLSDSGFYLCAWSPGHGYGYTFGSGTRLTVV.

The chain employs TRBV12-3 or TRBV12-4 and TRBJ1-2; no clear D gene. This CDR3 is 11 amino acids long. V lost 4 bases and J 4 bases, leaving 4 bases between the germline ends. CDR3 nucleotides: TGTGCCAGCAGTTCTGGCTATGGCTACACCTTC. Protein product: CASSSGYGYTF.

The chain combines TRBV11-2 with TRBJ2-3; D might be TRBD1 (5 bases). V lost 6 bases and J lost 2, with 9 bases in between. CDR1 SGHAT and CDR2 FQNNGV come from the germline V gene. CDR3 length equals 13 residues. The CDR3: CASRTAITDTQYF. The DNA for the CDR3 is TGTGCCAGCAGGACAGCGATCACAGATACGCAGTATTTT.

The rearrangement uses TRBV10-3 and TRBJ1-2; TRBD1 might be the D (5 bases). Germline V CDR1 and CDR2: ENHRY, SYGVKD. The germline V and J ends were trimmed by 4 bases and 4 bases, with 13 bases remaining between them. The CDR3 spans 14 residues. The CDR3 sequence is CAISGTGGSYGYTF. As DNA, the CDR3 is TGTGCCATCAGTGGAACTGGGGGAAGCTATGGCTACACCTTC.

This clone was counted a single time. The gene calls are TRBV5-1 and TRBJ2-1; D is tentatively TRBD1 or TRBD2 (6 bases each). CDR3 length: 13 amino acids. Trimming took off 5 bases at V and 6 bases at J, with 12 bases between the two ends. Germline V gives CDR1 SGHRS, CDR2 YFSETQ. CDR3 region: CASSPGGLNEQFF. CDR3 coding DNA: TGCGCCAGCAGTCCCGGGGGCCTCAATGAGCAGTTCTTC.

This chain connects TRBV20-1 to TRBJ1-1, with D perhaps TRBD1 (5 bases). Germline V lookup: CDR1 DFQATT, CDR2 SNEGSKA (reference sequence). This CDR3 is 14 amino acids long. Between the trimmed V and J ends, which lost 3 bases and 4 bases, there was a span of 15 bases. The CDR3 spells CSASPVGGLTEAFF. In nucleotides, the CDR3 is TGCAGTGCTAGTCCCGTCGGGGGTCTCACTGAAGCTTTCTTT.

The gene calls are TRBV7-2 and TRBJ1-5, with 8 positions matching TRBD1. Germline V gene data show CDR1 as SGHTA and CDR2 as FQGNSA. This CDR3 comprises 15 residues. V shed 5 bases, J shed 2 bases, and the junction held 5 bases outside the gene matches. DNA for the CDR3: TGTGCCAGCAGCCTAGACAGGGGCGGCAATCAGCCCCAGCATTTT. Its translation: CASSLDRGGNQPQHF.